These 19 T cell receptor beta chains share one sample of origin, sequenced in a study of T cell clusters in autoimmune cytopenias. One tube held mixed TRB-A and TRB-B primer pools for touch-down PCR. TCRdb re-called the multiplex PCR reads and catalogs CDR3 proteins one per entry, DNA excluded. The sample has 9,500 to 15,000 distinct CDR3 sequences. TRB was amplified from roughly 250 ng of peripheral blood genomic DNA per sample. Sample: peripheral blood. The receptors originated from a human donor with an autoimmune cytopenia or autoimmune hepatitis (not recorded which).

The V gene is TRBV30, the J gene TRBJ1-5; TCRdb's D call of TRBD1 is untestable without DNA. The germline V gene has CDR1 GTSNPN and CDR2 SVGIG (reference sequence). CDR3 length: 14 residues. The CDR3 loop reads CAWRDWGGNQPQHF.

J is TRBJ1-3 and V is TRBV12-3 or TRBV12-4; TCRdb designates TRBD1, a call that cannot be tested without DNA. This CDR3 has 17 amino acids. This chain's CDR3 is CASSEAWTGVSGNTIYF.

The V call is TRBV5-5, the J call TRBJ2-2. This CDR3 region has 14 residues. Germline CDR1 SGHKS, CDR2 YYEKEE (reference sequence). Here the CDR3 reads CASSLGTFGGELFF.

This rearrangement joins TRBV10-3 to TRBJ2-3; the TRBD2 assignment by TCRdb is unverifiable without DNA. Germline V gives CDR1 ENHRY, CDR2 SYGVKD. The CDR3 runs to 14 residues. CDR3: CAISEQRITDTQYF.

The chain has TRBV19 and TRBJ1-5; TCRdb calls TRBD1, which cannot be checked without DNA. Germline loops: CDR1 LNHDA, CDR2 SQIVND (reference sequence). This CDR3 region has 15 residues. CDR3: CASGKRAYSNQPQHF.

J is TRBJ2-3 and V is TRBV6-5; the D gene TCRdb calls, TRBD2, cannot be checked with no DNA. The CDR3 length is 17 residues. Germline CDR1 MNHEY, CDR2 SVGAGI. CDR3 loop: CASSRRSVGLKADTQYF.

This chain uses TRBV15 with TRBJ2-3; TCRdb calls TRBD1, which cannot be checked without DNA. This CDR3 is built from 15 residues. Germline CDR1 and CDR2: LNHNV and YYDKDF (reference sequence). CDR3: CATSSGNGGTDTQYF.

V gene TRBV27 combines with J gene TRBJ1-4; TCRdb indicates TRBD1, and absent DNA this call remains unverified. Germline CDR1 reads MNHEY; CDR2 reads SMNVEV (reference sequence). The CDR3 is made up of 19 amino acids. The CDR3 loop is CASSPGAGTGAPPNEKLFF. Variable domain in full (rest from reference TRBV27 and TRBJ1-4): EAQVTQNPRYLITVTGKKLTVTCSQNMNHEYMSWYRQDPGLGLRQIYYSMNVEVTDKGDVPEGYKVSRKEKRNFPLILESPSPNQTSLYFCASSPGAGTGAPPNEKLFFGSGTQLSVL.

J is TRBJ2-1 and V is TRBV5-5; TCRdb returns TRBD2, unconfirmable since there is no DNA. Germline V lookup: CDR1 SGHKS, CDR2 YYEKEE (reference sequence). This CDR3 is 15 amino acids long. The CDR3 reads CASSPTSGGLNEQFF.

The chain joins TRBV5-5 to TRBJ2-3. The CDR3 runs 16 residues. Germline values: CDR1 SGHKS, CDR2 YYEKEE (reference sequence). This chain's CDR3 is CASSFFSPTRTDTQYF.

V is TRBV7-2 and J is TRBJ2-3; TCRdb's D gene call, TRBD1, goes unchecked for lack of DNA. Germline loops: CDR1 SGHTA, CDR2 FQGNSA. The CDR3 sequence is 13 residues long. The CDR3: CASSTQGVDTQYF.

V gene TRBV6-2 or TRBV6-3 combines with J gene TRBJ2-2; TCRdb selects TRBD1, and the lack of DNA leaves this call unchecked. The CDR3 has 16 amino acids. Germline-derived CDR1 and CDR2 are MNHEY and SVGEGT. CDR3 amino acids: CASSSLPGSISGELFF.

V is TRBV7-2 and J is TRBJ2-1; the TCRdb call, TRBD2, lacks DNA for checking. There are 16 residues in the CDR3. Per the germline V gene, CDR1 is SGHTA and CDR2 is FQGNSA. The CDR3 sequence is CASSKGAGGPADEQFF.

The chain combines TRBV19 with TRBJ1-2; lacking DNA, the TRBD1 call made by TCRdb goes unchecked. Germline V lookup: CDR1 LNHDA, CDR2 SQIVND (reference sequence). The length of the CDR3 is 12 residues. CDR3 loop: CASMLGGYGYTF.

The rearrangement joins TRBV10-1 to TRBJ2-2. The CDR3 is 12 amino acids. Per the germline V gene, CDR1 is WNHNN and CDR2 is SYGVQD (reference sequence). The chain's CDR3 is CASSEGTGELFF.

The V and J genes are TRBV5-6 and TRBJ2-7; TCRdb picks TRBD1, but there is no DNA to check that call. Looked up from germline, CDR1 is SGHDT and CDR2 is YYEEEE. The CDR3 has 16 residues. The CDR3 is CASSLDLSGVNYEQYF.

V and J are TRBV18 and TRBJ2-7; TCRdb calls TRBD1, which cannot be checked without DNA. Germline values: CDR1 KGHSH, CDR2 LQKENI. CDR3 length: 15 residues. CDR3 protein: CASSPLGQSSYEQYF.

This chain uses TRBV12-3 or TRBV12-4 with TRBJ2-3; TCRdb lists TRBD2, though no DNA is available to test this call. CDR3 length: 13 amino acids. The CDR3 loop reads CASSSREGYTQYF.

This clonotype is called medium-sized based on its frequency. The rearrangement links TRBV29-1 to TRBJ1-2. The CDR3 extends over 12 amino acids. The germline V gene encodes CDR1 SQVTM and CDR2 ANQGSEA. The CDR3: CSVGATYYGYTF.